This T cell receptor (beta chain) comes out of a study of OX40 agonist ivuxolimab in advanced cancers. CDR3 size: 15 residues. Germline V lookup: CDR1 MDHEN, CDR2 SYDVKM. V was trimmed by 5 bases and J by 1 base, leaving 12 bases between them. Study-wide points: Also present in some nonresponders was a low level of normalized T-cell clonal expansion. CD8+ T cells (on average) carried more expanded clones than CD4+ T cells.

Profiled with immunoSEQ multiplex PCR; TCRdb holds only in-frame clones, not every one. Among 49,000 or so clones listed, around 88% were seen once. Turning to this clone: What it binds is unknown.

The source of this sequence is an adult with an advanced solid tumor such as melanoma, head and neck, liver or kidney cancer. Sequenced material: CD4+ or CD8+ T cells sorted from blood, taken in a trial of the OX40 agonist ivuxolimab. The chain has TRBV28 and TRBJ1-3, with a weak D call TRBD1 (6 bases). The chain's CDR3 is CASSGQILSGNTIYF. The CDR3 DNA follows: TGTGCCAGCAGTGGACAGATCCTATCTGGAAACACCATATATTTT. Drawing the rest from reference TRBV28 and TRBJ1-3, the complete variable domain is DVKVTQSSRYLVKRTGEKVFLECVQDMDHENMFWYRQDPGLGLRLIYFSYDVKMKEKGDIPEGYSVSREKKERFSLILESASTNQTSMYLCASSGQILSGNTIYFGEGSWLTVV.